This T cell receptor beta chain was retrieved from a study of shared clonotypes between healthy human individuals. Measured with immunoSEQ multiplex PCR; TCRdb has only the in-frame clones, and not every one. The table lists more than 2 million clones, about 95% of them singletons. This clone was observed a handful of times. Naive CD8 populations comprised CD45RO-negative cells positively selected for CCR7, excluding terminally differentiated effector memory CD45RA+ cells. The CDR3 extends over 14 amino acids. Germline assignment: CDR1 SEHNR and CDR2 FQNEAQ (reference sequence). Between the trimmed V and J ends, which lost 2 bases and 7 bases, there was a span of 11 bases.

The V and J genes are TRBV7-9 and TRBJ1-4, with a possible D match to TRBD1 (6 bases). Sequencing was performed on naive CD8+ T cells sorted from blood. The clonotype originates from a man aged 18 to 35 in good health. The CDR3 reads CASSLRGLGEKLFF. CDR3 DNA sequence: TGTGCCAGCAGCTTACGGGGGCTTGGTGAAAAACTGTTTTTT. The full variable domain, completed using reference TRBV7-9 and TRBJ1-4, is DTGVSQNPRHKITKRGQNVTFRCDPISEHNRLYWYRQTLGQGPEFLTYFQNEAQLEKSRLLSDRFSAERPKGSFSTLEIQRTEQGDSAMYLCASSLRGLGEKLFFGSGTQLSVL.